This entry describes one TCR beta chain. The antigen remains undetermined. This entry comes from a study of cytomegalovirus exposure and HLA in healthy donors. Study outcomes and limitations: An analysis was carried out later, and it reportedly showed fewer N-insertions in an Asian-associated ancestry cluster than the approximately 680-donor mean. Published work reported that the classifier diagnosed cytomegalovirus status with high specificity and sensitivity.

Primers included in the PCR were 60 Vbeta and 13 Jbeta primers. TCRdb's copy holds only in-frame clones and misses some; the assay was immunoSEQ multiplex PCR. The sample includes around 99,000 clones, 60% to 70% of them seen just once. Trimming cost V 7 bases and J 6 bases; bases outside gene matches: 10. The CDR3 runs to 14 residues. Germline V gives CDR1 SGHRS, CDR2 YFSETQ. Sequencing was carried out using PBMCs. The rearrangement joins TRBV5-1 to TRBJ2-3; 8 nucleotides agree with TRBD2. This clonotype originated in a woman in her twenties or thirties in good health and CMV-seronegative. The CDR3 sequence is CASQRETHSDTQYF. CDR3 DNA sequence: TGCGCCAGCCAGCGGGAGACACACAGCGATACGCAGTATTTT.